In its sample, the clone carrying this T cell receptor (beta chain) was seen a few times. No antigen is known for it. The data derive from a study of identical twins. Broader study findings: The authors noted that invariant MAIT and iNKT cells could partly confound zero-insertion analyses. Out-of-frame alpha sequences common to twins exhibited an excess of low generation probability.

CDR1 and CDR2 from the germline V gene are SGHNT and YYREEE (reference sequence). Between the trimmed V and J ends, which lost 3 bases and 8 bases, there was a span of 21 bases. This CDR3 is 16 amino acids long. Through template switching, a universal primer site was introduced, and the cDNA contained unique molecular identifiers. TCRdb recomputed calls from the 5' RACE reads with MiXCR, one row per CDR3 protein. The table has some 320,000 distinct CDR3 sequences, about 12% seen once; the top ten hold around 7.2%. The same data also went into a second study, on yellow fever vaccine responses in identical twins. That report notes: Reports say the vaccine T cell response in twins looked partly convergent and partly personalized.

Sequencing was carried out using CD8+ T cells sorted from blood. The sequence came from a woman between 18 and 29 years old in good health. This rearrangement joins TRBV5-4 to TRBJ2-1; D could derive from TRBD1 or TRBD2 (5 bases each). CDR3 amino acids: CASSSYTTGLGDEQFF. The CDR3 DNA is TGTGCCAGCAGCTCCTACACAACAGGTTTGGGGGATGAGCAGTTCTTC.